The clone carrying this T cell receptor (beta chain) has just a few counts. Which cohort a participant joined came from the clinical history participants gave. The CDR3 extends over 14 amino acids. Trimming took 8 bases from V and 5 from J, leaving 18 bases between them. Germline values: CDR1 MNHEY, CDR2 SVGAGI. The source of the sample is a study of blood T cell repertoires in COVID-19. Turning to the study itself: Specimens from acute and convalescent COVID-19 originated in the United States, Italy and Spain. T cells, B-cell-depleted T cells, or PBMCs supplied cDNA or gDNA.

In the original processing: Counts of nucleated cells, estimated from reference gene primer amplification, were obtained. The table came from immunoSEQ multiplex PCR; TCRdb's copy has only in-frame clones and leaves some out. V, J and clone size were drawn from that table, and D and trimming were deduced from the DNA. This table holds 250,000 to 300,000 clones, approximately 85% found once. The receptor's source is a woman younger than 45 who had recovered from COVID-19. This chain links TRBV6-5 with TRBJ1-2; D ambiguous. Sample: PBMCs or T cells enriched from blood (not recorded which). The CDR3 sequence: CASHKSGGLYGYTF. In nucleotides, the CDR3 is TGTGCCAGCCATAAATCAGGAGGGCTGTATGGCTACACCTTC.